The T cell receptor beta chain described here comes from a study of cytomegalovirus exposure and HLA in healthy donors (dated 2017 in TCRdb). In terms of the full investigation: According to an earlier analysis of several hundred of the donors, some 180 million T cells yielded 90 million to 140 million unique TCR beta sequences and approximately 280 Gb of sequence data. Roughly 300 gigabases of sequencing data and 70 million to 95 million unique TCR sequences made up an early release that covered fewer than 650 HLA-typed donors. Of the roughly 400 genotyped donors, 81% were placed in the genetic ancestry cluster associated with self-reported Caucasian donors. The study aimed to test whether signatures of past pathogen exposure could be identified by cataloging public T cell receptors. Using immunosequencing, the study profiled T cell repertoires from approximately 700 subjects and related those repertoires to cytomegalovirus serostatus. In addition to the first cohort of roughly 700 subjects, a separate validation cohort of 120 different subjects was used. High-throughput TCR immunosequencing, statistical association of individual TCRs with disease status, and machine learning were combined to predict cytomegalovirus infection status. In a later analysis, previously published TCR beta repertoires from more than 500 donors were re-analyzed and high-resolution HLA genotyping was added so that TCR occurrence patterns could be studied. The later analysis used no new phenotypic data to find candidate immune exposures, relying instead on TCR beta sequences and their occurrence across donors. An earlier analysis of approximately 640 of the donors applied high-throughput TCR beta sequencing to assess whether each TCR beta V gene segment acted as functional or pseudogenic. Donor age, sex, ethnicity and CMV serostatus were compiled together with the repertoire data. In a later genetic analysis, genome-wide SNP genotypes for about 65% of the roughly 670 donors were used, and that subset was treated as a discovery cohort. All discovery cohort repertoires had been generated on a single sequencing platform. HLA typing covered class I and class II loci at four-digit resolution. The number of donors typed differed by locus, with roughly 620-630 for A, B, C, DRB1 and DQB1, around 520 for DQA1, 600 to 610 for DPA1, and under 490 for DPB1. Because of strong linkage in the cohort, roughly 5 DR-DQ haplotypes were treated as single units for association and clustering. Across approximately 420 genotyped donors of the cohort, an average of about 220,000 unique TCR beta nucleotide sequences per donor were sequenced, and approximately 17% of those sequences were non-productive. The study at large found these results: Several of the top co-occurrence clusters appeared to be linked to parvovirus B19, influenza, CMV and Epstein-Barr virus, according to a later analysis. The classifier was reported to diagnose cytomegalovirus status with high specificity and sensitivity in both the original cohort and the validation cohort. A cluster of highly shared sequence variants was judged likely to be a technical artifact of the sequencing pipeline. Linkage disequilibrium might explain the correlated functional status among segregating V segments, but an unknown experimental factor could not be excluded. CMV serostatus was the only immune exposure information available for the cohort. The authors suggested that the approach could potentially be extended to other disease states and immunological phenotypes. In vitro tests confirmed that a few of the cytomegalovirus-associated TCR beta chains recognize cytomegalovirus antigens. Specific HLA alleles were associated with about 17,000 TCR beta sequences at a false discovery rate of 0.05 in a later analysis. When HLA alleles, especially DR and DQ, strongly co-occurred, attributing TCR associations to individual alleles was difficult. In this cohort, only TCR beta chains were sequenced, and detectable features were limited by the absence of alpha or paired-chain data. A later analysis found that HLA-associated TCR beta chains were more clonally expanded and had lower generation probabilities than equally common non-associated chains. According to a later analysis, most CMV-associated TCR beta chains appeared to be HLA-restricted, and the HLA associations seemed to be driven largely by CMV exposure. While some public TCRs were present in many individuals, most TCR sequences turned up only very rarely across donors. In an earlier analysis of 450 to 750 of the donors, most TCR beta V segments appeared in productive rearrangements about 87% or about 30% of the time, broadly matching IMGT annotations. In a later analysis, the rate of TCR association differed among HLA loci, with DRB1 alleles having the most associated TCRs and HLA-C alleles having the fewest. The study gave a list of 150 to 200 TCR beta chains associated with cytomegalovirus. An association between a missense DCLRE1C variant and V-gene and J-gene trimming of TCR beta chains was found in a later genetic analysis and replicated in an independent cohort. Because counts were too low, 15 to 20 rarely observed V segments, including chromosome 9 orphons, were excluded from the earlier analysis of around 640 of the donors. In a later genetic analysis, fewer N-insertions in productive TCRs were reported among donors in an Asian-associated ancestry cluster than the 666-donor mean. Presence/absence analyses assumed roughly uniform sequencing depth across donors, an assumption that may not hold. Some IMGT-functional V segments, including TRBV6-2 and TRBV6-3, could not be distinguished by the 87-base-pair reads and were therefore excluded. A further reported finding was that TCR beta sequences accurately predicted the HLA-A and HLA-B alleles for most subjects in the first cohort. HLA typing was unavailable for some donors at each locus, so association tests used only the typed subset.

Receptors were amplified or captured by the immunoSEQ multiplex PCR assay. The multiplex PCR relied on a mix of 60 forward primers for TCR Vbeta segments and 13 reverse primers for TCR Jbeta segments. Amplification of the CDR3 region of rearranged TCR beta genes was performed with a multiplex PCR assay on genomic DNA. On the Illumina HiSeq System, the amplified TCR beta libraries were sequenced as 87-base-pair reads. Processing in the source paper ran as follows. A later analysis counted 65 million to 90 million unique TCR beta chains across the 550 to 800 repertoires, and some 11 million of these chains were shared by at least two donors. Raw reads were error-corrected and collapsed into unique sequences with a nearest-neighbor algorithm that merged closely related sequences to remove PCR and sequencing errors. To assign V, D and J gene segments, CDR3 sequences were aligned to IMGT reference sequences. For a sequence to be retained, at least a six-nucleotide match to both a V gene segment and a J gene segment was required. A rearrangement was called productive if the CDR3 had no stop codons and remained in frame with V and J, and every other rearrangement was called non-productive. CDR3 was defined by IMGT convention, running from the second conserved V-encoded cysteine to the conserved J-encoded phenylalanine. Sequences without an unambiguous match to a single V gene segment were excluded from the earlier analysis of 500 to 700 of the donors. In an earlier analysis of almost 600 of the donors, a V segment was called functional when productive rearrangements were above 56.7%, and segregating when the standard deviation between donors exceeded 5%. To diagnose cytomegalovirus status from the catalog of TCR beta chain sequences, a statistical classification framework was built. A later analysis assigned V and J genes by comparing TCR nucleotide sequences with IMGT/GENE-DB human TR gene sequences. In a later analysis, CDR3 sequences and most-parsimonious VDJ recombination scenarios were assigned using the TCRdist pipeline. A later analysis defined each TCR beta chain by its CDR3 amino acid sequence plus V-gene family, and excluded reads lacking a unique V-gene family. In a later analysis, a few hundred highly shared, low-generation-probability nucleotide sequences were removed to address suspected cross-contamination and a sequencing artifact. For each public chain, a later analysis derived a clonal expansion index from normalized ranks of inferred template counts within each repertoire. In a later analysis, generation probabilities were computed using a VDJ recombination model fitted to out-of-frame rearrangements, and the results were checked against IGoR. In a later analysis, hypergeometric tests were used to score TCR-TCR, TCR-HLA and TCR-CMV co-occurrence, with a repertoire-size bias correction applied to TCR pairs. False discovery rates were estimated in a later analysis by permuting HLA or CMV assignments 20 times. In a later analysis, co-occurring TCRs were grouped using DBSCAN, and TCRdist sequence similarity was added for clustering within HLA-allele-positive subsets. Repertoires with fewer than 30,000 or more than 120,000 public chains, plus five repertoires with anomalous nucleotide sharing, were excluded from co-occurrence clustering. Here the immuneACCESS table is served through TCRdb, limited to in-frame sequences with V and J called. Missing clones are a known gap in these copies; in checked studies unresolved V genes cover under half, and the rest lacks a known reason. From that table come the V and J calls and clone size; the DNA was used to work out D and trimming. The table of this sample itemizes about 120,000 clones. About 1.5% of the sample goes to the ten largest clones.

Reading the germline V gene (reference sequence) gives CDR1 PRHDT and CDR2 FYEKMQ. The CDR3 measures 13 amino acids from cysteine to phenylalanine. The only DNA kept is the CDR3, 39 bases in frame from the first base. The cohort consisted of approximately 670 healthy bone marrow donors. All cohort members were sampled while nominally healthy, although unrecorded immune exposures were likely present. The donor tested CMV seropositive and was one of the 289 seropositive cohort members. Every donor gave a peripheral blood sample, and the peripheral blood mononuclear cells from that sample were used for TCR beta sequencing. Genomic DNA extraction from the blood cell samples was performed with the Qiagen DNeasy Blood Extraction Kit. On this clone itself: No cognate antigen has been identified for it.

The TCR comes from a woman between 35 and 50 years old in good health and CMV-seropositive. Sequencing was done on a sample of PBMCs. Recombination joined TRBV13 with TRBJ2-5; 8 middle bases align to TRBD1. Gene TRBJ2-7 matches the end of the DNA better, so the J call may be wrong. The nucleotide sequence is TGTGCCAGCAGCTCCGGACAGGGCTACGAGCAGTACTTC. Translated, this gives CASSSGQGYEQYF.